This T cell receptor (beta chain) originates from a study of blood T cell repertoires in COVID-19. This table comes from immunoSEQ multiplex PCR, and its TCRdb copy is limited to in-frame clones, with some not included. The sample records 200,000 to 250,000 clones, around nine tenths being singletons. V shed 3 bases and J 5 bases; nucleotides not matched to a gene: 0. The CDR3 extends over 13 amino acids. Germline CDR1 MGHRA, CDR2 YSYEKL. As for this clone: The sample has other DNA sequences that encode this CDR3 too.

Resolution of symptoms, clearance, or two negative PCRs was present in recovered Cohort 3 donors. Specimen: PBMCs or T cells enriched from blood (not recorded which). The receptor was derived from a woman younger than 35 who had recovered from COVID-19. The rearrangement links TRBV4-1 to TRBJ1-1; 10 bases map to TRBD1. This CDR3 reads CASSQDRGTEAFF. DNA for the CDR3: TGCGCCAGCAGCCAGGACAGGGGGACTGAAGCTTTCTTT.